One sample yielded the 21 T cell receptor beta chains listed below, sequenced in a study of shared clonotypes between healthy human individuals. TCRdb's table, derived via immunoSEQ multiplex PCR, lists solely in-frame clones and lacks some. The repertoire holds about 1.5 million clones, with about 98% as singletons. The specimen sequenced was naive CD4+ T cells sorted from blood. Subset given: CD45RA+ positively selected. These receptors were obtained from a man aged 25 to 40 in good health.

V gene TRBV15 combines with J gene TRBJ2-7; the D gene could be TRBD1 or TRBD2 (5 bases each). The CDR3 is 13 amino acids. The V end was cut by 5 bases, the J end by 5 bases, with 13 bases between. Looked up from germline, CDR1 is LNHNV and CDR2 is YYDKDF (reference sequence). CDR3: CATSGGDRDEQYF. CDR3 nucleotides: TGTGCCACCAGCGGGGGAGACCGGGACGAGCAGTACTTC.

The V gene is TRBV7-2, the J gene TRBJ1-4; 9 bases are shared with TRBD1. Germline CDR1 is SGHTA and CDR2 is FQGNSA. The CDR3 has 15 residues. V was clipped by 5 bases and J by 8 bases; unmatched bases: 9. CDR3 in DNA: TGTGCCAGCAGCCTCGGGGGGACAGGGCGGGAAAAACTGTTTTTT. Translation gives CASSLGGTGREKLFF.

This chain joins TRBV19 and TRBJ2-7; TRBD2 aligns across 8 bases. This CDR3 spans 13 amino acids. V gave up 7 bases and J gave up 3 bases; unmatched junction bases: 5. Per the germline V gene, CDR1 is LNHDA and CDR2 is SQIVND (reference sequence). In nucleotides, the CDR3 is TGTGCCAGTATCCCGGGACTAGGCTACGAGCAGTACTTC. Its translation: CASIPGLGYEQYF.

The V gene is TRBV28, the J gene TRBJ1-5, with 8 bases identical to TRBD1. The CDR3 spans 15 residues. The trim removed 7 bases at V and 9 bases at J, leaving 14 bases unmatched. The germline gives CDR1 MDHEN, CDR2 SYDVKM. Here the CDR3 reads CASTTWTGNHSPQHF. The CDR3 bases are TGTGCCAGCACTACTTGGACAGGGAATCACTCGCCCCAGCATTTT.

This clone was detected only once. The rearrangement links TRBV5-5 to TRBJ1-2, with TRBD1 matching over 7 bases. The CDR3 runs 15 residues. From germline, CDR1 is SGHKS and CDR2 YYEKEE (reference sequence). J gave up 7 bases and V 5 bases, and 14 bases lay outside the gene matches. The CDR3 here is CASRRTGSRLSGYTF. As DNA, the CDR3 is TGTGCCAGCAGGAGGACAGGCTCTCGTTTATCTGGCTACACCTTC. Based on the CDR3 plus reference TRBV5-5 and TRBJ1-2, the full variable domain is DAGVTQSPTHLIKTRGQQVTLRCSPISGHKSVSWYQQVLGQGPQFIFQYYEKEERGRGNFPDRFSARQFPNYSSELNVNALLLGDSALYLCASRRTGSRLSGYTFGSGTRLTVV.

V and J are TRBV7-6 and TRBJ1-2, with a weak D call TRBD1 (6 bases). The germline gives CDR1 SGHVS, CDR2 FNYEAQ. V was shortened by 5 bases and J by 4 bases, with 29 bases between the two germline ends. The CDR3 loop spans 19 amino acids. CDR3 in amino acids: CASSPRWGDIVYLFYGYTF. CDR3 bases: TGTGCCAGCAGCCCACGATGGGGGGACATAGTATACCTTTTCTATGGCTACACCTTC. The complete variable domain, with remaining parts taken from reference TRBV7-6 and TRBJ1-2, reads GAGVSQSPRYKVTKRGQDVALRCDPISGHVSLYWYRQALGQGPEFLTYFNYEAQQDKSGLPNDRFSAERPEGSISTLTIQRTEQRDSAMYRCASSPRWGDIVYLFYGYTFGSGTRLTVV.

V and J are TRBV10-3 and TRBJ2-7, with a possible D match to TRBD1 (6 bases). The germline V and J ends were trimmed by 10 bases and 0 bases, with 13 bases remaining between them. CDR3 size: 13 residues. Germline CDR1 reads ENHRY; CDR2 reads SYGVKD. The CDR3 DNA is TGTGCCACCCTTCGACAGGACTCCTACGAGCAGTACTTC. It specifies CATLRQDSYEQYF.

CDR3 region: CASSSPKDRAGETQYF. Written as DNA, the CDR3 is TGTGCCAGCAGCTCGCCGAAGGACAGGGCCGGGGAGACCCAGTACTTC. This chain links TRBV5-4 with TRBJ2-5; 8 bases are shared with TRBD1. Germline lookup yields CDR1 SGHNT and CDR2 YYREEE (reference sequence). Trimming cost V 3 bases and J 5 bases; bases outside gene matches: 12. This CDR3 has 16 amino acids.

This rearrangement joins TRBV7-8 to TRBJ2-7; 16 positions agree with TRBD2. The germline V gene has CDR1 SGHVS and CDR2 FQNEAQ. V lost 2 bases to trimming and J lost 6 bases; unmatched junction nucleotides: 19. The CDR3 runs to 21 residues. CDR3 in amino acids: CASSLRAPGLAGGPGIGEQYF. The DNA of the CDR3 is TGTGCCAGCAGCTTAAGGGCCCCGGGACTAGCGGGAGGGCCTGGAATTGGCGAGCAGTACTTC.

This chain connects TRBV5-6 to TRBJ2-7; D is possibly TRBD1 (6 bases). Germline CDR1 reads SGHDT; CDR2 reads YYEEEE. Trimming shortened V by 1 base and J by 6 bases, and 14 bases separated the two germline ends. There are 14 residues in the CDR3. This CDR3 reads CASSLLSGDGEQYF. The DNA of the CDR3 is TGTGCCAGCAGCTTGTTATCAGGGGACGGCGAGCAGTACTTC.

Comments on this clone: Other DNA sequences within the sample encode an identical CDR3. The V gene is TRBV27, the J gene TRBJ2-7, with TRBD2 matching 13 bases. V shed 5 bases, J shed 3 bases, and the junction held 1 base outside the gene matches. CDR1 MNHEY and CDR2 SMNVEV come from the germline V gene (reference sequence). CDR3 length: 14 residues. The CDR3 spells CASSRTSGSYEQYF. The CDR3 DNA sequence: TGTGCCAGCAGTAGGACTAGCGGGAGCTACGAGCAGTACTTC.

The rearrangement uses TRBV29-1 and TRBJ1-2; D unresolved. The CDR3 runs to 12 residues. Germline V gives CDR1 SQVTM, CDR2 ANQGSEA. Trimming shortened V by 6 bases and J by 2 bases, and 10 bases separated the two germline ends. The CDR3 nucleotides read TGCAGCGTCGTAGGGATGAACTATGGCTACACCTTC. Its translation: CSVVGMNYGYTF.

The genes are TRBV29-1 and TRBJ2-5, with D possibly being TRBD1 (6 bases). This CDR3 comprises 13 residues. Germline-derived CDR1 and CDR2 are SQVTM and ANQGSEA. Trimming took 3 bases from V and 7 from J, leaving 15 bases between them. CDR3 amino acids: CSVDRDILGTQYF. The CDR3 nucleotides read TGCAGCGTTGACAGGGACATATTGGGGACCCAGTACTTC.

The J gene is TRBJ2-5, the V gene TRBV9; 9 bases line up with TRBD1. The length of the CDR3 is 15 residues. The V segment lost 0 bases and the J segment 5 bases; nucleotides outside the gene matches: 5. Germline lookup yields CDR1 SGDLS and CDR2 YYNGEE. The CDR3 region is CASSVEGTGMETQYF. Written as DNA, the CDR3 is TGTGCCAGCAGCGTAGAAGGGACAGGGATGGAGACCCAGTACTTC.

The chain recombines TRBV7-8 with TRBJ1-1; a weak D match, TRBD1 (6 bases). The V end was cut by 5 bases, the J end by 7 bases, with 17 bases between. The germline V gene encodes CDR1 SGHVS and CDR2 FQNEAQ. This CDR3 comprises 14 residues. CDR3 sequence (DNA): TGTGCCAGCAGCCGACACTCAGGGGAGGGTGAAGCTTTCTTT. Amino acid sequence: CASSRHSGEGEAFF. Together with reference TRBV7-8 and TRBJ1-1, the CDR3 gives the full variable domain: GAGVSQSPRYKVAKRGQDVALRCDPISGHVSLFWYQQALGQGPEFLTYFQNEAQLDKSGLPSDRFFAERPEGSVSTLKIQRTQQEDSAVYLCASSRHSGEGEAFFGQGTRLTVV.

The chain combines TRBV29-1 with TRBJ2-5; 7 bases match TRBD2. J was trimmed by 5 bases and V by 1 base; bases with no gene match: 13. The CDR3 has 16 amino acids. Germline CDR1 and CDR2: SQVTM and ANQGSEA. CDR3 residues: CSVEGEGDAGWETQYF. CDR3 coding DNA: TGCAGCGTTGAAGGGGAGGGAGACGCAGGATGGGAGACCCAGTACTTC.

This chain links TRBV7-2 with TRBJ2-7; 9 bases are a match to TRBD2. V shed 5 bases, J shed 12 bases, and the junction held 8 bases outside the gene matches. CDR3 length: 12 amino acids. Germline CDR1 is SGHTA and CDR2 is FQGNSA. CDR3 sequence: CASSPSGRPPYF. For the CDR3, the DNA is TGTGCCAGCAGCCCCAGCGGGAGGCCTCCGTACTTC.

The rearrangement links TRBV4-3 to TRBJ1-2; D perhaps matches TRBD1 (5 bases). This CDR3 contains 14 residues. Trimming left V 1 base short and J 2 bases short, with 8 bases between. Germline lookup yields CDR1 LGHNA and CDR2 YSLEER. As DNA, the CDR3 is TGCGCCAGCAGCCAAGTTAGACAGAACTATGGCTACACCTTC. This codes for CASSQVRQNYGYTF.

The chain combines TRBV10-3 with TRBJ2-3, with a possible D match to TRBD2 (5 bases). The CDR3 runs 16 residues. Looked up from germline, CDR1 is ENHRY and CDR2 is SYGVKD. V shed 3 bases and J shed 0 bases, with 13 bases lying between them. The CDR3 DNA sequence: TGTGCCATCAGTGACCCCAGCGGACCTAGCACAGATACGCAGTATTTT. Translation: CAISDPSGPSTDTQYF.

As for this clone: The identical CDR3 is also encoded by other nucleotide sequences in the sample. V and J are TRBV18 and TRBJ2-7, with D possibly TRBD2 on 6 matching bases. V lost 3 bases and J 0 bases, leaving 12 bases between the germline ends. The CDR3 is 15 amino acids. Germline assignment: CDR1 KGHSH and CDR2 LQKENI. The CDR3 sequence is CASSPLPGSSYEQYF. The CDR3 bases are TGTGCCAGCTCACCCCTTCCCGGGAGCTCCTACGAGCAGTACTTC.

V usage is TRBV9 and J usage is TRBJ2-1; no reliable D call. The V gene's germline CDR1 is SGDLS and CDR2 YYNGEE. The CDR3 length is 15 residues. Trimming cost V 3 bases and J 2 bases, with 12 bases left between them. This chain's CDR3 is CASSAVQSPYNEQFF. CDR3 in DNA: TGTGCCAGCAGCGCTGTGCAAAGTCCCTACAATGAGCAGTTCTTC.